The source of this T cell receptor (beta chain) is a study of shared clonotypes between healthy human individuals. Sequenced by immunoSEQ multiplex PCR; TCRdb stores in-frame clones only, minus some. This sample yields a few million clones, of which around 90% are seen a single time; roughly 0.14% belongs to the top ten. In germline, CDR1 is MNHNS, CDR2 SASEGT. This CDR3 is 14 amino acids long. The V segment lost 6 bases and the J segment 7 bases; nucleotides outside the gene matches: 6. The sample consisted of naive CD4+ T cells sorted from blood. The subset is: CD45RA+ positively selected. This receptor was taken from a man younger than 30 in good health. V is TRBV6-1 and J is TRBJ1-4; 9 bases agree with TRBD1. As DNA, the CDR3 is TGTGCCAGCAGAGTACAGGGGGCAGGTGAAAAACTGTTTTTT. This sequence encodes CASRVQGAGEKLFF.